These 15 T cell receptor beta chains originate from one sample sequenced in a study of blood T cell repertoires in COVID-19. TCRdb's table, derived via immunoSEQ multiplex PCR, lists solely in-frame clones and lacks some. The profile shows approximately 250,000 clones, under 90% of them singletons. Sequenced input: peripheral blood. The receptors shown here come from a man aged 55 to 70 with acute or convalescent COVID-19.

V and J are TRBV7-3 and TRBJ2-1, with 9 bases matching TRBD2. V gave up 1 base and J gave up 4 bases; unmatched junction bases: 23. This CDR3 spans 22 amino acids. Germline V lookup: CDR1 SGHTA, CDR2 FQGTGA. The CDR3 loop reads CASSLKGGLGGLTSGVYNEQFF. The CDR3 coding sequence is TGTGCCAGCAGCTTAAAGGGAGGGTTGGGTGGACTGACTAGCGGAGTGTACAATGAGCAGTTCTTC.

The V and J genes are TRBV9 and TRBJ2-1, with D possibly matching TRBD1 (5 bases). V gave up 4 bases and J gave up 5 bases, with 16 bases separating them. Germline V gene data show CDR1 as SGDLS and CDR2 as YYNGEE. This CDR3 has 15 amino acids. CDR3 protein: CASSKGANPNNEQFF. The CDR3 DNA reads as TGTGCCAGCAGCAAAGGGGCGAACCCCAACAATGAGCAGTTCTTC.

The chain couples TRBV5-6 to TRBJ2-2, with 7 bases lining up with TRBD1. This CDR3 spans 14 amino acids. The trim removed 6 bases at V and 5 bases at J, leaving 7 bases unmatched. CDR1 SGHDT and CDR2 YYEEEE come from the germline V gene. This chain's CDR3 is CASIQGTETGELFF. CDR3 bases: TGTGCCAGCATACAGGGGACAGAGACCGGGGAGCTGTTTTTT.

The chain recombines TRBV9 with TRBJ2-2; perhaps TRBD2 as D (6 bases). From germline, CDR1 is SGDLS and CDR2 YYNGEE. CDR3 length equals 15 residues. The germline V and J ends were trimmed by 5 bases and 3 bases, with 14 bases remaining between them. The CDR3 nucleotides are TGTGCCAGCAGTATCGGGACTTGGGACACCGGGGAGCTGTTTTTT. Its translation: CASSIGTWDTGELFF.

CDR3 in amino acids: CASSYRGGDTQYF. The DNA of the CDR3 is TGTGCCAGCAGTTATCGTGGCGGAGATACGCAGTATTTT. The gene calls are TRBV6-2 or TRBV6-3 and TRBJ2-3; D call uncertain. This CDR3 contains 13 residues. V was pared by 3 bases and J by 5 bases, with 9 bases between. Germline CDR1 is MNHEY and CDR2 is SVGEGT.

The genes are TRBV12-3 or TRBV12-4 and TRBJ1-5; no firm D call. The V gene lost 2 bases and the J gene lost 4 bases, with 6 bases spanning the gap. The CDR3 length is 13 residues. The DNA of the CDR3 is TGTGCCAGCAGTTTAACGGAGAATCAGCCCCAGCATTTT. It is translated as CASSLTENQPQHF.

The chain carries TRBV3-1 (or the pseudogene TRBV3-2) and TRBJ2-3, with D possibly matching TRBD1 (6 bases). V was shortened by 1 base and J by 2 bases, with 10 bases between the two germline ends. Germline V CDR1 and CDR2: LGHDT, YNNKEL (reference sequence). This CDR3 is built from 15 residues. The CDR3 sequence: CASSQASGVTDTQYF. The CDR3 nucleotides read TGTGCCAGCAGCCAAGCCTCAGGGGTCACAGATACGCAGTATTTT.

CDR3 in amino acids: CASSEEGGSYNEQFF. The CDR3 nucleotides are TGTGCCAGCAGTGAAGAAGGGGGCTCCTACAATGAGCAGTTCTTC. The chain recombines TRBV2 with TRBJ2-1, with a tentative D call TRBD1 (6 bases). Looked up from germline, CDR1 is SNHLY and CDR2 is FYNNEI. The CDR3 runs 15 residues. Trimming took off 1 base at V and 0 bases at J, with 7 bases between the two ends.

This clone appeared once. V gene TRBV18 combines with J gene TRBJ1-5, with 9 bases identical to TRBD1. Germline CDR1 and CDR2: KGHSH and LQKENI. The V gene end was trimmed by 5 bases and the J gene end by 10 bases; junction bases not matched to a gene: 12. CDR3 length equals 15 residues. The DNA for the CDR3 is TGTGCCAGCTCAACACAGGACAGGGGAGTTGAACCCCAGCATTTT. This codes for CASSTQDRGVEPQHF.

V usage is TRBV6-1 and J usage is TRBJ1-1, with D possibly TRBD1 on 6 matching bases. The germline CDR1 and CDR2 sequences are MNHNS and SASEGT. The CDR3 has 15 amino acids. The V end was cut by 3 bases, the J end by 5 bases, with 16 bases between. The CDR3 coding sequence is TGTGCCAGCAGTGATCCGGGACACATAGTAACTGAAGCTTTCTTT. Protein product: CASSDPGHIVTEAFF.

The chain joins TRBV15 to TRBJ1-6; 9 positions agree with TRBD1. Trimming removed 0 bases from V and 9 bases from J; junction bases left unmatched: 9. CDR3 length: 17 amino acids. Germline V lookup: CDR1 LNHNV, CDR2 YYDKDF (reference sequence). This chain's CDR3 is CATSRERTGTGLSPLHF. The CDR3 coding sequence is TGTGCCACCAGCAGAGAGAGAACCGGGACAGGGCTTTCACCCCTCCACTTT.

The DNA for the CDR3 is TGTGCCAGCAGTTTGACAGCCTACGAGCAGTACTTC. This sequence encodes CASSLTAYEQYF. This chain joins TRBV6-5 and TRBJ2-7; possibly TRBD1 for D (5 bases). V was pared by 4 bases and J by 2 bases, with 6 bases between. CDR3 length: 12 residues. The V gene's germline CDR1 is MNHEY and CDR2 SVGAGI.

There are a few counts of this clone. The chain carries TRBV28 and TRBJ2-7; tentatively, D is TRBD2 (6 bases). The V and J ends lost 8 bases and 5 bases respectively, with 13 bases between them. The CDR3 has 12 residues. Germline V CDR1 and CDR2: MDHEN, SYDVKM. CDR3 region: CASQAGNNEQYF. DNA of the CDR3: TGTGCCAGCCAAGCGGGCAATAACGAGCAGTACTTC.

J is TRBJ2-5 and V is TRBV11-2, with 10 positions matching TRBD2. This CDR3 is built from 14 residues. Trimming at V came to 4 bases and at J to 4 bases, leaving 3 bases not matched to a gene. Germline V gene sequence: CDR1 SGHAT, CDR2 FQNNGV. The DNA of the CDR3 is TGTGCCAGCAGCTGGCAGCGGGGGGGAGAGACCCAGTACTTC. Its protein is CASSWQRGGETQYF.

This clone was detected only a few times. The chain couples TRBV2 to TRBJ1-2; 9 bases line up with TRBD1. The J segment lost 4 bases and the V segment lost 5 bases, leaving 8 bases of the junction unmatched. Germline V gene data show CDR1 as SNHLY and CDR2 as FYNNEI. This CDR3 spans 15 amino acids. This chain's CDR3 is CASSKQGALGYGYTF. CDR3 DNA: TGTGCCAGCAGTAAACAGGGGGCGCTGGGCTATGGCTACACCTTC.